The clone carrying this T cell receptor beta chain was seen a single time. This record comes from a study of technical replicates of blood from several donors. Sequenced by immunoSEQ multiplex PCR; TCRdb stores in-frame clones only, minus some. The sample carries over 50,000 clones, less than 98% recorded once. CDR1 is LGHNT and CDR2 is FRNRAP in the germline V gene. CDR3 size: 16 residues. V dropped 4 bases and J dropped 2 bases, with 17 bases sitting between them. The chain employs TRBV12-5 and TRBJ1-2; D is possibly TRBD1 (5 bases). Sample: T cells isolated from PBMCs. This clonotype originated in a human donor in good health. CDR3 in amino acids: CASGSIPGIPNYGYTF. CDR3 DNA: TGTGCTAGTGGTTCTATCCCAGGGATCCCGAACTATGGCTACACCTTC. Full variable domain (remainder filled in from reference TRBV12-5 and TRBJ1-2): DARVTQTPRHKVTEMGQEVTMRCQPILGHNTVFWYRQTMMQGLELLAYFRNRAPLDDSGMPKDRFSAEMPDATLATLKIQPSEPRDSAVYFCASGSIPGIPNYGYTFGSGTRLTVV.